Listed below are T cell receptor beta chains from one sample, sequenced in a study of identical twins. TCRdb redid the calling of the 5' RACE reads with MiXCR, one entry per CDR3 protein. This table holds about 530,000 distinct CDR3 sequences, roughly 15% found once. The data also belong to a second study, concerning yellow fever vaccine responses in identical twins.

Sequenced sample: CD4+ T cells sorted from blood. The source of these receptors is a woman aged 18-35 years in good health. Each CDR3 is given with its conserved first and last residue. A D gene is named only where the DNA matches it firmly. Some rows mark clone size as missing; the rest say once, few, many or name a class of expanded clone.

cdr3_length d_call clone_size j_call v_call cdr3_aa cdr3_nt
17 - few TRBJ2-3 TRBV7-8 CASSARGDRSSTDTQYF TGTGCCAGCAGCGCACGGGGGGACAGGTCTAGCACAGATACGCAGTATTTT
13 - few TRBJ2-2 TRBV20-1 CSAQGSNTGELFF TGCAGTGCCCAGGGATCGAACACCGGGGAGCTGTTTTTT
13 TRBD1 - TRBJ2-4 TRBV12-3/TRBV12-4 CASSTGQANIQYF TGTGCCAGCAGTACCGGACAGGCAAACATTCAGTACTTC
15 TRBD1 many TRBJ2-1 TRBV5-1 CASSIGTGSYNEQFF TGCGCCAGCAGCATTGGGACAGGATCTTACAATGAGCAGTTCTTC
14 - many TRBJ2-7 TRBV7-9 CASSSKGPPYEQYF TGTGCCAGCAGCTCAAAGGGGCCCCCCTACGAGCAGTACTTC
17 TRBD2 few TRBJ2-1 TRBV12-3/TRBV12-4 CASCPLPGLAGEREQFF TGTGCCAGCTGCCCCCTTCCGGGACTAGCGGGAGAACGTGAGCAGTTCTTC
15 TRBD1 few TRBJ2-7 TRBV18 CASSPGQPTSYEQYF TGTGCCAGCTCACCGGGACAGCCCACCTCCTACGAGCAGTACTTC
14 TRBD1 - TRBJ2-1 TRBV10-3 CAISEVRGLNEQFF TGTGCCATCAGTGAGGTCAGGGGGTTAAATGAGCAGTTCTTC
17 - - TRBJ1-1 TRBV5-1 CASSPWVGDYRELRAFF TGCGCCAGCAGCCCGTGGGTCGGGGATTACAGGGAACTCCGAGCTTTCTTT
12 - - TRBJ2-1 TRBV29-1 CSVERSYNEQFF TGCAGCGTTGAACGGTCCTACAATGAGCAGTTCTTC
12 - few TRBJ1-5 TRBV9 CASSADRGPQHF TGTGCCAGCAGCGCCGACCGGGGGCCCCAGCATTTT
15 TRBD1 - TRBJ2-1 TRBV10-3 CAISEAGQGYNEQFF TGTGCCATCAGTGAGGCGGGACAGGGCTACAATGAGCAGTTCTTC
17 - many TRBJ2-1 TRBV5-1 CASSLALGQGKFYEQFF TGCGCCAGCAGCTTGGCCTTGGGGCAGGGGAAATTTTATGAGCAGTTCTTC
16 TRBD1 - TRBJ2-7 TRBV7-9 CASSRGQASYGDEQYF TGTGCCAGCAGCCGGGGACAGGCAAGTTACGGGGACGAGCAGTACTTC
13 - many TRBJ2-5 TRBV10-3 CAISDGQQETQYF TGTGCCATCAGTGACGGACAGCAAGAGACCCAGTACTTC
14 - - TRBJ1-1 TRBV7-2 CASTRRGGGAEAFF TGTGCCAGCACCCGAAGGGGTGGAGGCGCTGAAGCTTTCTTT
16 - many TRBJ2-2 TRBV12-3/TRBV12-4 CASTPSTRGPTGELFF TGTGCCAGCACCCCGTCGACTCGGGGGCCGACCGGGGAGCTGTTTTTT
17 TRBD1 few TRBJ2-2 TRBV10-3 CAIQRRSGTGVTGELFF TGTGCCATCCAACGACGCTCCGGGACAGGGGTAACCGGGGAGCTGTTTTTT
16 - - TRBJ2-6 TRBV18 CASSPPSGSGANVLTF TGTGCCAGCTCACCACCTTCAGGGTCTGGGGCCAACGTCCTGACTTTC
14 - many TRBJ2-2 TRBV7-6 CASSLGAAVGELFF TGTGCCAGCAGCTTAGGGGCCGCGGTGGGGGAGCTGTTTTTT
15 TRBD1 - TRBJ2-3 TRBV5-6 CASSLGDRTTDTQYF TGTGCCAGCAGCTTGGGGGACAGAACCACAGATACGCAGTATTTT
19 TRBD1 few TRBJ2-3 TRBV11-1 CASSGVSGSVGTETDTQYF TGTGCCAGCAGCGGGGTGTCGGGTTCAGTTGGGACAGAAACAGATACGCAGTATTTT
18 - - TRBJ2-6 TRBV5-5 CASSGGSFLQSGANVLTF TGTGCCAGCAGCGGGGGGTCGTTCCTTCAGTCCGGGGCCAACGTCCTGACTTTC
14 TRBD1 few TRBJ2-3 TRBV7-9 CASSLRTGGDTQYF TGTGCCAGCAGCCTGAGGACAGGGGGTGATACGCAGTATTTT
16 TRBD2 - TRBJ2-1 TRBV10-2 CASSGTSPADYNEQFF TGCGCCAGCAGCGGGACTAGTCCGGCCGACTACAATGAGCAGTTCTTC
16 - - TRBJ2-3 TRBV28 CASKTPGPAPSDTQYF TGTGCCAGCAAGACCCCGGGTCCTGCCCCATCAGATACGCAGTATTTT
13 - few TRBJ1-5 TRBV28 CASSNRLNQPQHF TGTGCCAGCAGTAACAGGCTAAATCAGCCCCAGCATTTT
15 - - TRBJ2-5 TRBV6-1 CASSVVRGTGETQYF TGTGCCAGCAGCGTGGTACGGGGGACGGGAGAGACCCAGTACTTC
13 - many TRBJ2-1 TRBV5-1 CASRFRGDNEQFF TGCGCCAGCAGGTTCCGAGGCGACAATGAGCAGTTCTTC
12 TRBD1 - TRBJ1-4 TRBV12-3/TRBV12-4 CASKIQGGKLFF TGTGCCAGCAAAATCCAGGGGGGAAAACTGTTTTTT